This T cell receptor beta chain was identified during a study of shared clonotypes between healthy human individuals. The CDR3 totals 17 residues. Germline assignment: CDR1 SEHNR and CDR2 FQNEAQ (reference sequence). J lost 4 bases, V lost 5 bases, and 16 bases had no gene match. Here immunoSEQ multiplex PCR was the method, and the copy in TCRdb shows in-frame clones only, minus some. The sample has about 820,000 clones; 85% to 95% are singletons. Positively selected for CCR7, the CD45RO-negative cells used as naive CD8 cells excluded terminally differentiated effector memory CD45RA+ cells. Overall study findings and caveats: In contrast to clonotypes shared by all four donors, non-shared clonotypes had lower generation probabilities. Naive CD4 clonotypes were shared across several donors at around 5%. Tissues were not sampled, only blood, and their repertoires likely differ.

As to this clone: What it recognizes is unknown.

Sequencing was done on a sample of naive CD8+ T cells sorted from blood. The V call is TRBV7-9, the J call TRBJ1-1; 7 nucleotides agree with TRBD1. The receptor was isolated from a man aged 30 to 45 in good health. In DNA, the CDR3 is TGTGCCAGCAGCCCCACCTCGGTAGGGGGCTTGGGCACTGAAGCTTTCTTT. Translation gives CASSPTSVGGLGTEAFF.